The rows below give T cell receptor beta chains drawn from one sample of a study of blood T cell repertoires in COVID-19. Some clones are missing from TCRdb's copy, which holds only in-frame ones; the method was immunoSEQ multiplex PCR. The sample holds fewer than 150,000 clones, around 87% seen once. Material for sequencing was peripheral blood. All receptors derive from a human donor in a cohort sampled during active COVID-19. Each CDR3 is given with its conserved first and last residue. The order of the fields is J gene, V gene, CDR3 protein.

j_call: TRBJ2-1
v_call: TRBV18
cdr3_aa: CASSRDRNNEQFF

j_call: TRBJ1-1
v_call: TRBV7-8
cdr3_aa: CASSRPRVGNTEAFF

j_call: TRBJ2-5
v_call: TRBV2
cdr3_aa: CASSGGTGTSGQETQYF

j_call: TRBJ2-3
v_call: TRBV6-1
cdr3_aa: CASSEEWPDTQYF

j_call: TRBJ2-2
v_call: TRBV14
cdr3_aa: CASSPRGAGELFF

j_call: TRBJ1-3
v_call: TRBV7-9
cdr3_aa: CASRDRGPGNTIYF

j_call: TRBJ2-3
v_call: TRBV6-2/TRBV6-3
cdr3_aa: CASSYPWGTGSTDTQYF

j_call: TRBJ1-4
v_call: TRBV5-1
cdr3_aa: CASSFGITATNEKLFF

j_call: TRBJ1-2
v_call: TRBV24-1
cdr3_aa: CATSSDRVGYTF

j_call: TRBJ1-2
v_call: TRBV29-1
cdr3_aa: CSVDTGGQGRYGYTF

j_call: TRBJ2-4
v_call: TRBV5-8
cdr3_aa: CASSLTGRDIQYF

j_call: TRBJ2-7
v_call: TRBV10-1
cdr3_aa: CASSRRDRGSFRYEQYF

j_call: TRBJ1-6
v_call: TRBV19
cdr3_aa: CASSGLQGSNSPLHF

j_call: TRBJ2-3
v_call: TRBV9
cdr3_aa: CASNERGGYTQYF

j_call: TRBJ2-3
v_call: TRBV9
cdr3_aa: CASSPREVGGLASTDTQYF

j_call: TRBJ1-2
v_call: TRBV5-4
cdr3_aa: CASSLSPSNRPGYGYTF

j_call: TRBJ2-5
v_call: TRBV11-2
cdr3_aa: CASGDRGRGETQYF

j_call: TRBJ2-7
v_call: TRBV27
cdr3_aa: CASRRSGSSYEQYF

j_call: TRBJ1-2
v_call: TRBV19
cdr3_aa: CASSIGDRAHGYTF

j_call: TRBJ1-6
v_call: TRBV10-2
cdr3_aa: CASSGGQDNSPLHF

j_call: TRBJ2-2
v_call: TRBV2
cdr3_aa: CASSDHLQGTGELFF

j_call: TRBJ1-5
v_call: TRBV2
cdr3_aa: CASRGTGTGQPQHF

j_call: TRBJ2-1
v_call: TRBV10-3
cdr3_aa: CAISESFGAAGGDEQFF

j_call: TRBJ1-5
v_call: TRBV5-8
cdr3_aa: CASSFLSQPQHF

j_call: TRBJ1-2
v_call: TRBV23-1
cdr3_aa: CASSQSYSFYGYTF

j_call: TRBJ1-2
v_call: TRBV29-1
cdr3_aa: CSVEVSYGYTF

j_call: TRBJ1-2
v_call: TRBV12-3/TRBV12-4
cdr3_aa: CASSLRQGRGYTF

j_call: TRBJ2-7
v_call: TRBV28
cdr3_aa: CASSLYWRAFDSYEQYF

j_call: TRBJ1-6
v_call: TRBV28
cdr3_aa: CASSFTGRGSYNSPLHF

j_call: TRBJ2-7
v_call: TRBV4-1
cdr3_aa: CASSPNGGWPLYEQYF

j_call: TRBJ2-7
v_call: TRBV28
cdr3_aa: CASSFGGSEQYF

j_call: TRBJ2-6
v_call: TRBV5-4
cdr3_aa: CASSWYGGSSGANVLTF

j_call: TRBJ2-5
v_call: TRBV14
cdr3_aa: CASSSVNGAPRWGQETQYF

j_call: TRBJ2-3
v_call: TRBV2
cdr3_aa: CASSSTWTSGRGDTQYF

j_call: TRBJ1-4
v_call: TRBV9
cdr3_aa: CASSGGQGGIRANEKLFF

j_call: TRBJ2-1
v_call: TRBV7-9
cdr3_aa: CASSLGGQNNEQFF

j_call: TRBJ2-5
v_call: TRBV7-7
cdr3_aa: CASSLAPAETQYF

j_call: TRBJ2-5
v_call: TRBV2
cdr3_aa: CASRRAPRSTETQYF

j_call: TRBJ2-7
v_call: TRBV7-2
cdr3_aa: CASSFSGTSGYEQYF

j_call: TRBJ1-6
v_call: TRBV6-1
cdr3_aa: CASSDSGTGVSSPLHF

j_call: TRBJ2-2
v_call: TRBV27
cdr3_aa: CASSPLTDLANTGELFF

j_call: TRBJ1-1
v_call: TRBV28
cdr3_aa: CASSLRTGGLNTEAFF

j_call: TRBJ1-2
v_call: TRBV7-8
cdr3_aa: CASSPGGQGGDYGYTF

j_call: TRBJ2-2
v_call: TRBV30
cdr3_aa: CAWRATQGTGELFF

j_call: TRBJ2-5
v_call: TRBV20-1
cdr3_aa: CSAAPGETQYF

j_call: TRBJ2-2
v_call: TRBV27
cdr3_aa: CASSFKGGPTGELFF

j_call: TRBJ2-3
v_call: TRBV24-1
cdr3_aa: CATSDPRTGWDTQYF

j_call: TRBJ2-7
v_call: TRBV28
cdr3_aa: CASSFRTGGETSGLYEQYF